The 10 T cell receptor beta chains below were found in one sample sequenced in a study of blood T cell repertoires in COVID-19. Sequenced by immunoSEQ multiplex PCR; TCRdb stores in-frame clones only, minus some. The sample records some 97,000 clones, about 91% being singletons. The sample comprised peripheral blood. All receptors derive from a human donor in a cohort sampled during active COVID-19.

The CDR3 loop is CASSQESRYGYTF. As DNA, the CDR3 is TGTGCCAGCAGCCAAGAATCCAGGTATGGCTACACCTTC. The rearrangement links TRBV3-1 (or the pseudogene TRBV3-2) to TRBJ1-2; D gene unclear. This CDR3 region has 13 residues. The germline V gene encodes CDR1 LGHDT and CDR2 YNNKEL (reference sequence). Trimming cost V 0 bases and J 5 bases, with 7 bases left between them.

This chain uses TRBV5-1 with TRBJ2-2; the D gene is possibly TRBD2 (7 bases). CDR3 length: 15 amino acids. V lost 4 bases and J 5 bases, leaving 15 bases between the germline ends. Germline V gene lookup returns CDR1 SGHRS and CDR2 YFSETQ. In DNA, the CDR3 is TGCGCCAGCAGCCCCAGGGAGGGGGTAACCGGGGAGCTGTTTTTT. The encoded protein is CASSPREGVTGELFF.

The rearrangement uses TRBV28 and TRBJ2-7, with D maybe TRBD1 (7 bases). The CDR3 is 16 amino acids. CDR1 and CDR2 from the germline V gene are MDHEN and SYDVKM. Trimming shortened V by 5 bases and J by 4 bases, and 21 bases separated the two germline ends. The chain's CDR3 is CASSNSDRAGIYEQYF. The CDR3 coding sequence is TGTGCCAGCAGTAACAGCGACAGGGCGGGGATTTACGAGCAGTACTTC.

This chain connects TRBV30 to TRBJ1-5; D uncertain. The V and J ends lost 2 bases and 0 bases respectively, with 14 bases between them. CDR1 GTSNPN and CDR2 SVGIG come from the germline V gene (reference sequence). The CDR3 runs 16 residues. The CDR3 nucleotides read TGTGCCTGGAGTCAACTAGCCGGTTATAGCAATCAGCCCCAGCATTTT. Translated, it gives CAWSQLAGYSNQPQHF.

Points on this clone: In the same sample, other DNA sequences code for this CDR3. This rearrangement joins TRBV18 to TRBJ2-7; D is perhaps TRBD2 (6 bases). V was trimmed by 6 bases and J by 1 base, leaving 10 bases between them. Germline loops: CDR1 KGHSH, CDR2 LQKENI. The CDR3 extends over 13 amino acids. CDR3 sequence (DNA): TGTGCCAGCTCTGGCGGAGGGTCCTACGAGCAGTACTTC. This sequence encodes CASSGGGSYEQYF.

The chain is built from TRBV5-4 and TRBJ2-5, with TRBD1 matching over 9 bases. CDR3 size: 14 residues. The junction had 3 bases not matched to a gene; V was cut back by 2 bases and J by 4 bases. Germline assignment: CDR1 SGHNT and CDR2 YYREEE (reference sequence). The CDR3 spells CASSLQGARETQYF. CDR3 bases: TGTGCCAGCAGCTTACAGGGGGCAAGAGAGACCCAGTACTTC.

The rearrangement links TRBV19 to TRBJ1-2; 10 nucleotides match TRBD1. There are 16 residues in the CDR3. CDR1 is LNHDA, CDR2 SQIVND, per germline (reference sequence). Unmatched junction bases numbered 7, after V lost 4 bases and J lost 2 bases. CDR3 bases: TGTGCCAGTAGTACCTCCGGGACAGGGGTAAACTATGGCTACACCTTC. It is translated as CASSTSGTGVNYGYTF.

V is TRBV19 and J is TRBJ2-5, with a possible D match to TRBD2 (5 bases). V dropped 5 bases and J dropped 5 bases, with 15 bases sitting between them. This CDR3 is built from 14 residues. In germline, CDR1 is LNHDA, CDR2 SQIVND (reference sequence). CDR3 DNA: TGTGCCAGTAGTGCCTTGGGCGCGGGCGAGACCCAGTACTTC. Its protein product is CASSALGAGETQYF.

The chain couples TRBV13 to TRBJ2-7; 7 positions agree with TRBD1. The CDR3 extends over 13 amino acids. Unmatched junction bases numbered 6, after V lost 8 bases and J lost 2 bases. Germline loops: CDR1 PRHDT, CDR2 FYEKMQ (reference sequence). CDR3 amino acids: CASSDRTTYEQYF. The CDR3 DNA sequence: TGTGCCAGCTCGGACAGGACAACCTACGAGCAGTACTTC. Full variable domain (remainder filled in from reference TRBV13 and TRBJ2-7): AAGVIQSPRHLIKEKRETATLKCYPIPRHDTVYWYQQGPGQDPQFLISFYEKMQSDKGSIPDRFSAQQFSDYHSELNMSSLELGDSALYFCASSDRTTYEQYFGPGTRLTVT.

This rearrangement joins TRBV9 to TRBJ2-3; D might be TRBD2 (6 bases). Looked up from germline, CDR1 is SGDLS and CDR2 is YYNGEE. This CDR3 is 15 amino acids long. Trimming pared 0 bases from V and 3 bases from J, leaving 11 bases between. For the CDR3, the DNA is TGTGCCAGCAGCGTAGGTATAGGGAGGACAGATACGCAGTATTTT. This gives the protein CASSVGIGRTDTQYF.